The present TCR beta chain was sequenced within a study of vaccination and CD4 T cells after COVID-19. Study context: Post-vaccine sampling followed dose two by a median roughly 76 days (range 14 to 241).

Each CDR3 protein gets one entry after TCRdb re-called the PCR reads with MiXCR. The data show around 31,000 distinct CDR3 sequences, with approximately 49% seen just once and 5.5% to 7% held by the top ten. The CDR3 runs 18 residues. Described time point: late sampling 161 to 241 days after vaccination in three convalescent patients. The chain uses TRBV1 and TRBJ2-3; the DNA was not compared with TRBD2, the D call given in the table. TRBV1 is termed a pseudogene. The source of this sequence is a human donor who had recovered from COVID-19. Sequenced here: CD4+ T cells from blood, sampled about 7 months after SARS-CoV-2 vaccination. CDR3 residues: CTSSQALGTSGPTDTQYF. The CDR3 nucleotides are TGCACCAGCAGCCAGGCCCTAGGGACTAGCGGACCCACAGATACGCAGTATTTT.